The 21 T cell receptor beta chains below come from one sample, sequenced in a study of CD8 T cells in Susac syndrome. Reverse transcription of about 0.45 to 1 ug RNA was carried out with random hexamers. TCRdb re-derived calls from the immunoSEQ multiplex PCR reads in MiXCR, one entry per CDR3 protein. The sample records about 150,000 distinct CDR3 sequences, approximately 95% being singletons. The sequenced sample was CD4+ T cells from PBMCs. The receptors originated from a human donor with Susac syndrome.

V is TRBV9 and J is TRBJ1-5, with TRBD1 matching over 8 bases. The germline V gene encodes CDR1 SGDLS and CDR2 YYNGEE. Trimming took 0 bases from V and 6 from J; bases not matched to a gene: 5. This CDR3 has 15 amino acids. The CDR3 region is CASSVGQGARQPQHF. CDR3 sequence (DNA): TGTGCCAGCAGCGTAGGCCAGGGGGCTCGTCAGCCCCAGCATTTT.

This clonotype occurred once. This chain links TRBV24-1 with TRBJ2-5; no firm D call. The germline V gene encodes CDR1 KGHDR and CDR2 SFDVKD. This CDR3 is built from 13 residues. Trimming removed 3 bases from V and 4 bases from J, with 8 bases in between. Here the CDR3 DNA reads TGTGCCACCAGTGATGCAACAGCAGAGACCCAGTACTTC. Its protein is CATSDATAETQYF.

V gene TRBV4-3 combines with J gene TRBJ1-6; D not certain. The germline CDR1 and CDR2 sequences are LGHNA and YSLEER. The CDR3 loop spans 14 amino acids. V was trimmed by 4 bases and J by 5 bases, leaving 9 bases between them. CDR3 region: CASSRIGDNSPLHF. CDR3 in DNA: TGCGCCAGCAGCCGGATAGGCGATAATTCACCCCTCCACTTT.

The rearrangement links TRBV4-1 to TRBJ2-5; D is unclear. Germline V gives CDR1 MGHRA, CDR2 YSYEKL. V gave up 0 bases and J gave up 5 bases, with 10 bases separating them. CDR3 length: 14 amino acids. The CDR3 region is CASSQDQLWETQYF. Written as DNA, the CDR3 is TGCGCCAGCAGCCAAGATCAGCTTTGGGAGACCCAGTACTTC.

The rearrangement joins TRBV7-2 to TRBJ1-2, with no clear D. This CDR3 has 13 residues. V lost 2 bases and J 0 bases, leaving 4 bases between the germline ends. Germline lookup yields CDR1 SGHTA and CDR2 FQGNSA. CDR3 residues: CASSLQTNYGYTF. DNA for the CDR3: TGTGCCAGCAGCTTACAGACTAACTATGGCTACACCTTC.

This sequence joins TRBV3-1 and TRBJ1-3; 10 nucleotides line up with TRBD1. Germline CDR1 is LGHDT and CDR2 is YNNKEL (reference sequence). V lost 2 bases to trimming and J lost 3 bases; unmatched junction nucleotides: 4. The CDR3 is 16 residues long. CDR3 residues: CASSQRDRGVGNTIYF. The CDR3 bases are TGTGCCAGCAGCCAAAGGGACAGGGGAGTTGGAAACACCATATATTTT.

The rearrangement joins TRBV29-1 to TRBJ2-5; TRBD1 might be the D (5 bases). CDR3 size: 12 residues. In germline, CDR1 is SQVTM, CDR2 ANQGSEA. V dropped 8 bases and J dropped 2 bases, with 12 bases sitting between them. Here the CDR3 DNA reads TGCAGCTCAGGGCTCTGGCAAGAGACCCAGTACTTC. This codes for CSSGLWQETQYF.

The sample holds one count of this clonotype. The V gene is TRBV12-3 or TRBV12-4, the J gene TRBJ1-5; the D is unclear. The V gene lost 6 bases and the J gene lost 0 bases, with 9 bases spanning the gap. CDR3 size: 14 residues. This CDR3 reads CASSGPYSNQPQHF. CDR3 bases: TGTGCCAGCAGCGGACCTTATAGCAATCAGCCCCAGCATTTT.

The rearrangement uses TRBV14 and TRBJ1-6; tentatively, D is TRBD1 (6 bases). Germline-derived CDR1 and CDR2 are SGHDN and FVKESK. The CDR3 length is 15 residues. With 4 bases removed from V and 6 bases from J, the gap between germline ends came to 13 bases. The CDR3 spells CASSPTRTANSPLHF. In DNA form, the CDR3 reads TGTGCCAGCAGCCCTACGCGGACAGCTAATTCACCCCTCCACTTT.

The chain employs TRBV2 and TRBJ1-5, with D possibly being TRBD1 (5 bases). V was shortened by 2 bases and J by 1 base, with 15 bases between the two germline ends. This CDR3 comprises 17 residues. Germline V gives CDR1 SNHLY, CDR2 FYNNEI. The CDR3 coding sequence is TGTGCCAGCAGTGAACTCCCGGGACTGGGGAGCAATCAGCCCCAGCATTTT. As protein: CASSELPGLGSNQPQHF.

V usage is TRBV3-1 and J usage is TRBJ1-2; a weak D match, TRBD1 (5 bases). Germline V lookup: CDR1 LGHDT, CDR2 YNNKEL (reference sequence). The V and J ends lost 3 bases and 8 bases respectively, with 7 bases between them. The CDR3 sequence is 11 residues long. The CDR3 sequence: CASSQGPGYTF. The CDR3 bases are TGTGCCAGCAGCCAGGGGCCAGGCTACACCTTC.

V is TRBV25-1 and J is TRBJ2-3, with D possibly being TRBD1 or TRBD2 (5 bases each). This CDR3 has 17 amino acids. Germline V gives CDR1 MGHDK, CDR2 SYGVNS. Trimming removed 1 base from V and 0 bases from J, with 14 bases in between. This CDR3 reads CASSESPGAGSTDTQYF. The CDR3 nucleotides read TGTGCCAGCAGTGAATCCCCCGGGGCAGGCAGCACAGATACGCAGTATTTT.

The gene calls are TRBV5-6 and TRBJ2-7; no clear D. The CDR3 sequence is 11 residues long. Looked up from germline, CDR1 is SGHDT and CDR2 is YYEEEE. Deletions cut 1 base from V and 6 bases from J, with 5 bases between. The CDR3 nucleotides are TGTGCCAGCAGCTTGCAGAGCGAGCAGTACTTC. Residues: CASSLQSEQYF.

CDR3 residues: CASSQQADTQYF. Here the CDR3 DNA reads TGTGCCAGCAGTCAACAGGCAGATACGCAGTATTTT. The V and J genes are TRBV2 and TRBJ2-3; tentatively, D is TRBD1 (5 bases). V was shortened by 5 bases and J by 4 bases, with 7 bases between the two germline ends. Germline CDR1 and CDR2: SNHLY and FYNNEI. The CDR3 runs to 12 residues. Filled out from reference TRBV2 and TRBJ2-3, the complete variable domain reads EPEVTQTPSHQVTQMGQEVILRCVPISNHLYFYWYRQILGQKVEFLVSFYNNEISEKSEIFDDQFSVERPDGSNFTLKIRSTKLEDSAMYFCASSQQADTQYFGPGTRLTVL.

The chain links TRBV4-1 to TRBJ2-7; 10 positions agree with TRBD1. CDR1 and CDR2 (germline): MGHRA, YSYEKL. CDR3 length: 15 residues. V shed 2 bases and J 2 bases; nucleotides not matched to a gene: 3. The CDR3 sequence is CASSQPGQGTYEQYF. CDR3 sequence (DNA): TGCGCCAGCAGCCAACCGGGACAGGGGACCTACGAGCAGTACTTC.

CDR3 DNA sequence: TGTGCCAGCAGCGTAGCTCTGGGGCCCACCGGGGAGCTGTTTTTT. Its translation is CASSVALGPTGELFF. This chain uses TRBV9 with TRBJ2-2, with D perhaps TRBD1 (5 bases). This CDR3 spans 15 amino acids. Deletions cut 0 bases from V and 4 bases from J, with 10 bases between. Germline loops: CDR1 SGDLS, CDR2 YYNGEE.

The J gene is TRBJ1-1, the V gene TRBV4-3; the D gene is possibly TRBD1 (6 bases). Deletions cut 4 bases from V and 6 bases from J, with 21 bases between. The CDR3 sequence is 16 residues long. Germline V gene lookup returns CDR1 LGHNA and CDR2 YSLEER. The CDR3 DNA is TGCGCCAGCAGCCGATCTCAGGAGAGGGGGATCCCTGAAGCTTTCTTT. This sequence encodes CASSRSQERGIPEAFF.

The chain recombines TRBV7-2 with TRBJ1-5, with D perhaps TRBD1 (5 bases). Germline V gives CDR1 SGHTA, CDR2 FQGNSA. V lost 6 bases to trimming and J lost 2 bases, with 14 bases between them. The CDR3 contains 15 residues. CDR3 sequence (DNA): TGTGCCAGCAGACCAGGGAATGTGGGCAATCAGCCCCAGCATTTT. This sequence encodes CASRPGNVGNQPQHF.

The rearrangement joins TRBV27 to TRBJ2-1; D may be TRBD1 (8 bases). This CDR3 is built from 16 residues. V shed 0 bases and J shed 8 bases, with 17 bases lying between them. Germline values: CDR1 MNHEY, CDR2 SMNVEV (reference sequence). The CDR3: CASSLSPRTGRDEQFF. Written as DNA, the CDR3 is TGTGCCAGCAGTTTATCGCCCCGGACAGGGAGGGATGAGCAGTTCTTC.

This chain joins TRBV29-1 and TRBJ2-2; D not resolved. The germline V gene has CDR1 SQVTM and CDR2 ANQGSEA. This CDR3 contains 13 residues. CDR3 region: CSASRTYAGELFF. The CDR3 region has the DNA TGCAGTGCGTCGAGGACCTACGCCGGGGAGCTGTTTTTT.

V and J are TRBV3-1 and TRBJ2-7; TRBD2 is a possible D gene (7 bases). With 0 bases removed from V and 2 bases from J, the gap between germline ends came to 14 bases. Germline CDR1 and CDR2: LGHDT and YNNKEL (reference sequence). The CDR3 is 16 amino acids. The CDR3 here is CASSQDRGALAYEQYF. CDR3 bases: TGTGCCAGCAGCCAAGACCGGGGGGCCTTGGCCTACGAGCAGTACTTC.